These 26 T cell receptor beta chains were sequenced from one sample in a study of blood T cells in healthy people across ages. It was with a sample-barcoded 5' primer and a J-beta primer mix that a second PCR of roughly 7 to 12 cycles was run. TCRdb used MiXCR to reprocess the 5' RACE reads, holding one entry per CDR3 protein. The repertoire holds 1.4 million to 1.5 million distinct CDR3 sequences, with roughly 40% as singletons. Specimen: blood. These receptors were obtained from a woman younger than 35 in good health.

In the case of this clonotype: One end of the junction varies from germline; a read error may be responsible. V and J are TRBV5-1 and TRBJ2-5, with 8 bases lining up with TRBD2. The J call could be wrong; TRBJ2-7 is a better fit for the DNA end. CDR1 is SGHRS and CDR2 is YFSETQ in the germline V gene. The CDR3 is 16 residues long. As DNA, the CDR3 is TGCGTCAGCAGCTTCAGGTCTTCCGGGAGGGCTTACGAGCAGTACTTC. Its translation: CVSSFRSSGRAYEQYF.

This rearrangement joins TRBV2 to TRBJ1-6; the D gene is possibly TRBD1 (5 bases). Germline CDR1 reads SNHLY; CDR2 reads FYNNEI. This CDR3 is built from 15 residues. V lost 6 bases and J 5 bases, leaving 14 bases between the germline ends. This CDR3 reads CASSERGLDNSPLHF. The CDR3 DNA sequence: TGTGCCAGCAGCGAGCGGGGGTTGGATAATTCACCCCTCCACTTT.

This clonotype was observed a few times. The V and J genes are TRBV7-9 and TRBJ2-7, with D possibly matching TRBD1 (5 bases). The germline V gene has CDR1 SEHNR and CDR2 FQNEAQ (reference sequence). The CDR3 sequence is 14 residues long. V was trimmed by 6 bases and J by 1 base, leaving 13 bases between them. The CDR3 region has the DNA TGTGCCAGCAGACGGTTCCAGGGTTCCTACGAGCAGTACTTC. It specifies CASRRFQGSYEQYF.

The rearrangement uses TRBV30 and TRBJ2-7; 8 bases fit TRBD1. The CDR3 runs 15 residues. Trimming cost V 1 base and J 0 bases; bases outside gene matches: 5. Germline V gene lookup returns CDR1 GTSNPN and CDR2 SVGIG (reference sequence). CDR3 residues: CAWSAPDRDSYEQYF. The CDR3 coding sequence is TGTGCCTGGAGTGCCCCGGACAGGGACTCCTACGAGCAGTACTTC.

The chain is built from TRBV4-1 and TRBJ2-3; TRBD2 matches at 9 bases. The CDR3 loop spans 16 amino acids. V lost 5 bases and J lost 2; bases outside the gene matches: 8. CDR1 MGHRA and CDR2 YSYEKL come from the germline V gene. The CDR3 bases are TGCGCCAGCAGCGTTCACGGGACTAGCAACACAGATACGCAGTATTTT. Its translation: CASSVHGTSNTDTQYF.

The chain recombines TRBV12-3 or TRBV12-4 with TRBJ1-6; perhaps TRBD1 as D (5 bases). This CDR3 comprises 15 residues. Trimming removed 5 bases at V and 8 bases at J, with 16 bases between. The CDR3 nucleotides read TGTGCCAGCAGTAGTGTCGGAGGAGGGGATTCACCCCTCCACTTT. It yields the protein CASSSVGGGDSPLHF.

This clonotype was observed a few times. This chain uses TRBV2 with TRBJ2-7; D is ambiguous. V was clipped by 3 bases and J by 1 base, with 10 bases between them. CDR1 is SNHLY and CDR2 is FYNNEI in the germline V gene. This CDR3 is 14 amino acids long. The CDR3 spells CASSDVYGSYEQYF. In DNA form, the CDR3 reads TGTGCCAGCAGTGACGTGTATGGGTCCTACGAGCAGTACTTC. Based on the CDR3 plus reference TRBV2 and TRBJ2-7, the full variable domain is EPEVTQTPSHQVTQMGQEVILRCVPISNHLYFYWYRQILGQKVEFLVSFYNNEISEKSEIFDDQFSVERPDGSNFTLKIRSTKLEDSAMYFCASSDVYGSYEQYFGPGTRLTVT.

V is TRBV2 and J is TRBJ2-1; unclear D gene. CDR1 and CDR2 from the germline V gene are SNHLY and FYNNEI. V gave up 2 bases and J gave up 13 bases, with 12 bases separating them. CDR3 length: 12 amino acids. CDR3 residues: CASSEYEETQFF. CDR3 coding DNA: TGTGCCAGCAGTGAATACGAAGAGACCCAGTTCTTC.

This clonotype was seen only a few times. V and J are TRBV7-2 and TRBJ1-4; 7 bases are shared with TRBD1. Germline-derived CDR1 and CDR2 are SGHTA and FQGNSA. CDR3 length: 13 residues. The V and J ends lost 5 bases and 8 bases, in that order; junction bases with no gene match: 5. CDR3 residues: CASSPTGMEKLFF. Here the CDR3 DNA reads TGTGCCAGCAGCCCGACAGGGATGGAAAAACTGTTTTTT.

In its sample, this clonotype was seen a few times. V is TRBV6-5 and J is TRBJ2-1; TRBD1 matches at 11 bases. Trimming at V came to 6 bases and at J to 4 bases, leaving 5 bases not matched to a gene. Per the germline V gene, CDR1 is MNHEY and CDR2 is SVGAGI. The length of the CDR3 is 15 residues. The CDR3 sequence: CASRSGTGGYNEQFF. DNA for the CDR3: TGTGCCAGCAGGAGCGGGACAGGGGGTTACAATGAGCAGTTCTTC.

This clonotype was counted once. The chain recombines TRBV30 with TRBJ1-1; D possibly corresponds to TRBD1 (5 bases). This CDR3 has 14 residues. The V end was cut by 0 bases, the J end by 6 bases, with 14 bases between. Per germline, CDR1 GTSNPN and CDR2 SVGIG (reference sequence). DNA for the CDR3: TGTGCCTGGAGTGTGGGGGGAATAGGGGCTGAAGCTTTCTTT. The encoded protein is CAWSVGGIGAEAFF.

V and J are TRBV3-1 and TRBJ1-2, with D unresolved. CDR1 is LGHDT and CDR2 is YNNKEL in the germline V gene (reference sequence). V was shortened by 1 base and J by 0 bases, with 9 bases between the two germline ends. The CDR3 totals 15 residues. This CDR3 is CASSQGAAANYGYTF. CDR3 sequence (DNA): TGTGCCAGCAGCCAAGGGGCAGCAGCTAACTATGGCTACACCTTC.

This clonotype was detected a few times. The V gene is TRBV29-1, the J gene TRBJ1-1; D gene ambiguous. This CDR3 has 13 residues. From germline, CDR1 is SQVTM and CDR2 ANQGSEA. With 5 bases removed from V and 1 base from J, the gap between germline ends came to 11 bases. The CDR3 coding sequence is TGCAGCGTTTCGCCGGCACCGAACACTGAAGCTTTCTTT. Amino acids: CSVSPAPNTEAFF. The whole variable domain, remainder taken from reference TRBV29-1 and TRBJ1-1, is SAVISQKPSRDICQRGTSLTIQCQVDSQVTMMFWYRQQPGQSLTLIATANQGSEATYESGFVIDKFPISRPNLTFSTLTVSNMSPEDSSIYLCSVSPAPNTEAFFGQGTRLTVV.

About this clonotype itself: The conserved closing phenylalanine or tryptophan is absent in this CDR3, likely reflecting a read error. This rearrangement joins TRBV5-6 to TRBJ2-2; D perhaps matches TRBD2 (6 bases). Germline CDR1 and CDR2: SGHDT and YYEEEE. The CDR3 covers 15 residues. V was cut by 4 bases and J by 6 bases, with 16 bases left in between. The CDR3, as DNA: TGTGCCAGCAGCCCTCGGTGGAGCGGGCCCGGGGAGCTGTTTTCT. Translation: CASSPRWSGPGELFS.

The chain recombines TRBV7-2 with TRBJ1-1; D unresolved. Germline CDR1 SGHTA, CDR2 FQGNSA. V was pared by 2 bases and J by 5 bases, with 9 bases between. CDR3 length: 13 amino acids. Here the CDR3 DNA reads TGTGCCAGCAGCTTATACGGGGTAACTGAAGCTTTCTTT. It encodes CASSLYGVTEAFF.

The gene calls are TRBV29-1 and TRBJ1-2, with D hard to call. V shed 0 bases and J shed 8 bases, with 13 bases lying between them. The CDR3 runs to 13 residues. The germline CDR1 and CDR2 sequences are SQVTM and ANQGSEA. Written as DNA, the CDR3 is TGCAGCGTTGAAGATCTGGACCGAAGGGGCTACACCTTC. Amino acid sequence: CSVEDLDRRGYTF.

The CDR3 loop reads CSARDGAAGTEAFF. DNA for the CDR3: TGCAGTGCTAGAGATGGGGCCGCTGGCACTGAAGCTTTCTTT. This chain joins TRBV20-1 and TRBJ1-1, with D tentatively TRBD1 (5 bases). Looked up from germline, CDR1 is DFQATT and CDR2 is SNEGSKA (reference sequence). The CDR3 contains 14 residues. V was pared by 0 bases and J by 4 bases, with 12 bases between.

This clonotype was seen a handful of times. The CDR3 sequence is CASSQRTNEQFF. CDR3 nucleotides: TGTGCCAGCAGCCAGAGGACTAATGAGCAGTTCTTC. The gene calls are TRBV4-2 and TRBJ2-1; tentative D call: TRBD2 (5 bases). Trimming pared 3 bases from V and 7 bases from J, leaving 7 bases between. In germline, CDR1 is LGHNA, CDR2 YNFKEQ. The CDR3 loop spans 12 amino acids.

This clonotype was picked up a small number of times. This sequence joins TRBV2 and TRBJ2-7; D uncertain. V lost 7 bases and J 4 bases, leaving 17 bases between the germline ends. The CDR3 runs to 14 residues. Germline V gene data show CDR1 as SNHLY and CDR2 as FYNNEI. The CDR3 nucleotides read TGTGCCAGCATCCTCTACAGAGAAGGATACGAGCAGTACTTC. Translating it yields CASILYREGYEQYF.

The J gene is TRBJ1-6, the V gene TRBV3-1, with 7 bases lining up with TRBD1. This CDR3 region has 14 residues. The germline gives CDR1 LGHDT, CDR2 YNNKEL (reference sequence). V shed 6 bases and J 5 bases; nucleotides not matched to a gene: 4. The CDR3 DNA reads TGTGCCAGCAGACCGGGACAGAATAATTCACCCCTCCACTTT. As protein: CASRPGQNNSPLHF.

This sequence joins TRBV4-1 and TRBJ1-2, with 8 bases matching TRBD1. The CDR3 length is 15 residues. The V segment lost 3 bases and the J segment 4 bases; nucleotides outside the gene matches: 7. Per the germline V gene, CDR1 is MGHRA and CDR2 is YSYEKL. The chain's CDR3 is CASSQLQTGAYGYTF. The CDR3 DNA follows: TGCGCCAGCAGCCAGCTACAGACAGGGGCCTATGGCTACACCTTC.

This clonotype was counted a few times. This chain joins TRBV7-2 and TRBJ1-4; unclear D gene. Per the germline V gene, CDR1 is SGHTA and CDR2 is FQGNSA. Trimming left V 5 bases short and J 0 bases short, with 7 bases between. The CDR3 totals 14 residues. The CDR3 DNA is TGTGCCAGCAGCCTCCAAGCAACTAATGAAAAACTGTTTTTT. It is translated as CASSLQATNEKLFF.

This clonotype was counted a few times. The CDR3 loop is CASSMRGGAGGYSVNEQFF. As DNA, the CDR3 is TGCGCCAGCAGCATGCGGGGGGGCGCAGGAGGATACTCGGTGAATGAGCAGTTCTTC. The rearrangement links TRBV5-1 to TRBJ2-1, with TRBD2 identical over 9 bases. In germline, CDR1 is SGHRS, CDR2 YFSETQ. This CDR3 is built from 19 residues. Trimming at V came to 4 bases and at J to 7 bases, leaving 21 bases not matched to a gene.

This chain links TRBV21-1 with TRBJ2-7; the table's D gene call, TRBD2, was not cross checked with the DNA. TRBV21-1 has pseudogene status. The CDR3 has 18 residues. For the CDR3, the DNA is TGTGCCAGCAGCAAACCCGGACTAGCGGGAGGGGTAACCTACGAGCAGTACTTC. Amino acids: CASSKPGLAGGVTYEQYF.

This clonotype was found a few times. The rearrangement joins TRBV4-1 to TRBJ2-5; perhaps D is TRBD1 or TRBD2 (6 bases each). CDR1 is MGHRA, CDR2 YSYEKL, per germline. Trimming took off 1 base at V and 4 bases at J, with 13 bases between the two ends. The CDR3 spans 15 residues. CDR3 in amino acids: CASSQGLGGGETQYF. CDR3 DNA: TGCGCCAGCAGCCAAGGATTGGGGGGCGGAGAGACCCAGTACTTC.

This chain links TRBV5-1 with TRBJ1-1; 7 bases align to TRBD1. Germline V gene data show CDR1 as SGHRS and CDR2 as YFSETQ. The CDR3 totals 15 residues. Losses at the gene ends were 2 bases for V and 4 bases for J; bases not matched to a gene: 8. DNA for the CDR3: TGCGCCAGCAGCTTTGTAGGGGGCGAAGGCACTGAAGCTTTCTTT. Its protein product is CASSFVGGEGTEAFF. Full variable domain (remainder filled in from reference TRBV5-1 and TRBJ1-1): KAGVTQTPRYLIKTRGQQVTLSCSPISGHRSVSWYQQTPGQGLQFLFEYFSETQRNKGNFPGRFSGRQFSNSRSEMNVSTLELGDSALYLCASSFVGGEGTEAFFGQGTRLTVV.